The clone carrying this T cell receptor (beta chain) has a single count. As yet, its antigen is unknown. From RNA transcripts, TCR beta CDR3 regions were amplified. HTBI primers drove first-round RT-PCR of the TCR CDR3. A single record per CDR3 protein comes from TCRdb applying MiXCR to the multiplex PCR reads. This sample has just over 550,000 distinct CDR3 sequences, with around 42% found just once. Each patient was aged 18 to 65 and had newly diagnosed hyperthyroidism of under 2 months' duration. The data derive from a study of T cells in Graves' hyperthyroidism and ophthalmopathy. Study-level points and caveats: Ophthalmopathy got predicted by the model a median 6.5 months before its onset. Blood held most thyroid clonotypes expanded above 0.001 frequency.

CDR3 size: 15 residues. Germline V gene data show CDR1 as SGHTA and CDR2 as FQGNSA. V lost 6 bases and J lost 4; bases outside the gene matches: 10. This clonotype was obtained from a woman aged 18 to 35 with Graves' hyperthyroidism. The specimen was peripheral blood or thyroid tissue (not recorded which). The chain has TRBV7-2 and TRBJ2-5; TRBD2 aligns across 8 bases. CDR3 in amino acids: CASSLISGRGETQYF. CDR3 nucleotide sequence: TGTGCCAGCAGTCTGATAAGCGGGAGAGGAGAGACCCAGTACTTC.